What follows describes a single T cell receptor (beta chain). This CDR3 spans 14 amino acids. Germline CDR1 reads GTSNPN; CDR2 reads SVGIG (reference sequence). The ends were cut back, 1 base at V and 1 base at J, with 10 bases in the middle. This sample was taken from a study of shared clonotypes between healthy human individuals. On the study more broadly: A couple of women and a few men aged 18 to 49 served as donors.

Several immunoSEQ plates held equal portions of the genomic DNA taken from each subset. Each PCR replicate run on unsorted PBMC took in 300 to 350 ng DNA, 30,000 or so T cell genomes. Sequencing was performed with immunoSEQ multiplex PCR; in TCRdb, only in-frame clones are kept and a portion is missing. The table has about 520,000 clones, roughly 80% seen once. Donors, healthy HIV-negative adults, lacked recent acute infections or vaccinations. The sequence derives from a woman between 35 and 50 years old in good health. Some clones in this sample may be carry-over from other donors' samples. The specimen was PBMCs. This chain links TRBV30 with TRBJ1-1; D is ambiguous. The CDR3 loop reads CAWSAWGRNTEAFF. The CDR3 nucleotides are TGTGCCTGGAGTGCTTGGGGAAGGAACACTGAAGCTTTCTTT.